A single sample is the source of the 27 T cell receptor beta chains below, sequenced in a study of blood T cell repertoires in COVID-19. TCRdb keeps only in-frame clones here, not all; method: immunoSEQ multiplex PCR. The sample holds approximately 150,000 clones, around 88% seen once. The sample was peripheral blood. The origin of the receptors is a human donor in a cohort sampled during active COVID-19.

This chain uses TRBV4-2 with TRBJ2-3; 8 nucleotides line up with TRBD2. J was trimmed by 0 bases and V by 4 bases; bases with no gene match: 9. This CDR3 comprises 17 residues. Germline V gives CDR1 LGHNA, CDR2 YNFKEQ. The CDR3 DNA follows: TGTGCCAGCAGCCTGACGACTAGCGCCCTTAGCACAGATACGCAGTATTTT. Translating gives CASSLTTSALSTDTQYF.

In nucleotides, the CDR3 is TGTGCCAGCAGTGAAGCGCCGCCCTCAGGGTTCTACTATGGCTACACCTTC. This encodes CASSEAPPSGFYYGYTF. This chain connects TRBV6-1 to TRBJ1-2; D perhaps matches TRBD1 (5 bases). The V gene lost 0 bases and the J gene lost 3 bases, with 17 bases spanning the gap. The CDR3 length is 17 residues. Germline V lookup: CDR1 MNHNS, CDR2 SASEGT.

The chain combines TRBV5-1 with TRBJ2-1; 10 bases match TRBD2. This CDR3 has 17 amino acids. The ends lost 4 bases at V and 0 bases at J; junction bases unmatched: 7. From germline, CDR1 is SGHRS and CDR2 YFSETQ. In DNA, the CDR3 is TGCGCCAGCAGCAGAACTAGCGGGGCCTCCTCCTACAATGAGCAGTTCTTC. Translated, it gives CASSRTSGASSYNEQFF. Full variable domain (remainder filled in from reference TRBV5-1 and TRBJ2-1): KAGVTQTPRYLIKTRGQQVTLSCSPISGHRSVSWYQQTPGQGLQFLFEYFSETQRNKGNFPGRFSGRQFSNSRSEMNVSTLELGDSALYLCASSRTSGASSYNEQFFGPGTRLTVL.

This clone was observed a few times. The J gene is TRBJ1-1, the V gene TRBV5-4; 9 bases fit TRBD1. Per the germline V gene, CDR1 is SGHNT and CDR2 is YYREEE (reference sequence). CDR3 length: 14 residues. Trimming cost V 4 bases and J 3 bases; bases outside gene matches: 4. The CDR3 loop reads CASSEQGAYTEAFF. The CDR3 DNA reads TGTGCCAGCAGCGAACAGGGGGCGTACACTGAAGCTTTCTTT.

The chain links TRBV15 to TRBJ1-2; possibly TRBD1 for D (6 bases). CDR1 and CDR2 from the germline V gene are LNHNV and YYDKDF (reference sequence). The germline V and J ends were trimmed by 3 bases and 2 bases, with 13 bases remaining between them. The CDR3 covers 15 residues. CDR3 DNA sequence: TGTGCCACCAGCAGGCTTACAGGGATAAACTATGGCTACACCTTC. The encoded protein is CATSRLTGINYGYTF.

Only one count was recorded for this clone. This chain connects TRBV4-2 to TRBJ2-1; the match to TRBD1 covers 8 bases. V trimming: 1 base; J trimming: 4 bases; junction bases outside the gene matches: 3. The length of the CDR3 is 15 residues. CDR1 and CDR2 from the germline V gene are LGHNA and YNFKEQ. As DNA, the CDR3 is TGTGCCAGCAGCCAAGGGGACAGGAGATACAATGAGCAGTTCTTC. It codes for CASSQGDRRYNEQFF.

This clone was found a few times. This sequence joins TRBV24-1 and TRBJ1-6; D uncertain. V lost 4 bases and J 7 bases, leaving 10 bases between the germline ends. The CDR3 loop spans 14 amino acids. Per germline, CDR1 KGHDR and CDR2 SFDVKD. In DNA form, the CDR3 reads TGTGCCACCAGTGACAACGGGGTCAATTCACCCCTCCACTTT. It specifies CATSDNGVNSPLHF.

This chain links TRBV10-3 with TRBJ1-2; a weak D match, TRBD1 (6 bases). Per germline, CDR1 ENHRY and CDR2 SYGVKD. The CDR3 consists of 15 residues. V dropped 5 bases and J dropped 5 bases, with 18 bases sitting between them. The CDR3 here is CAISTGTLEKYGYTF. CDR3 bases: TGTGCCATCAGTACTGGGACATTAGAGAAGTATGGCTACACCTTC.

This clone was recorded a few times. The chain employs TRBV7-8 and TRBJ2-7; weak D call: TRBD2 (6 bases). This CDR3 region has 16 residues. V lost 3 bases and J lost 1, with 16 bases in between. Germline V gene lookup returns CDR1 SGHVS and CDR2 FQNEAQ. The CDR3 spells CASSFESGTASYEQYF. In DNA, the CDR3 is TGTGCCAGCAGCTTTGAATCCGGGACTGCTTCCTACGAGCAGTACTTC.

This sequence joins TRBV9 and TRBJ2-2, with TRBD2 matching 12 bases. CDR1 and CDR2 (germline): SGDLS, YYNGEE. V was clipped by 2 bases and J by 5 bases; unmatched bases: 7. The CDR3 loop spans 17 amino acids. This CDR3 is CASSVSLAGGRTGELFF. The CDR3 nucleotides are TGTGCCAGCAGCGTGTCCCTAGCGGGAGGGCGAACCGGGGAGCTGTTTTTT.

The V gene is TRBV6-6, the J gene TRBJ2-1, with no clear D. Trimming left V 2 bases short and J 7 bases short, with 6 bases between. This CDR3 spans 12 amino acids. From germline, CDR1 is MNHNY and CDR2 SVGAGI (reference sequence). The CDR3 protein is CASSYARNEQFF. CDR3 DNA sequence: TGTGCCAGCAGTTACGCCAGGAATGAGCAGTTCTTC.

This rearrangement joins TRBV7-3 to TRBJ2-2, with 10 bases aligning to TRBD2. The CDR3 has 14 residues. Germline lookup yields CDR1 SGHTA and CDR2 FQGTGA. After removal of 2 bases from V and 6 bases from J, the junction contained 0 bases not matched to a gene. The CDR3 is CASSLLAGAGELFF. CDR3 DNA sequence: TGTGCCAGCAGCTTACTAGCGGGGGCCGGGGAGCTGTTTTTT.

CDR3 in amino acids: CASSVALGGETQYF. The CDR3 bases are TGTGCCAGCAGCGTAGCTCTGGGGGGGGAGACCCAGTACTTC. The chain carries TRBV9 and TRBJ2-5; TRBD2 agrees at 7 bases. CDR1 is SGDLS, CDR2 YYNGEE, per germline. The CDR3 runs 14 residues. V gave up 0 bases and J gave up 5 bases; unmatched junction bases: 4.

The chain joins TRBV28 to TRBJ1-3; D gene unclear. Germline CDR1 and CDR2: MDHEN and SYDVKM. Trimming pared 10 bases from V and 0 bases from J, leaving 13 bases between. There are 14 residues in the CDR3. CDR3 DNA sequence: TGTGCCACCCGGCCAGGCAACTCTGGAAACACCATATATTTT. Amino acids: CATRPGNSGNTIYF.

The chain combines TRBV6-5 with TRBJ2-3; maybe TRBD2 (6 bases). The V gene's germline CDR1 is MNHEY and CDR2 SVGAGI. CDR3 length equals 14 residues. V lost 6 bases, J lost 5 bases, and 15 bases lay in between. This CDR3 is CASRGSGVLDTQYF. The CDR3 region has the DNA TGTGCCAGCAGGGGGTCGGGGGTCCTAGATACGCAGTATTTT.

Written as DNA, the CDR3 is TGTGCCAGCAGTGTTACAGGGGGCTCCTACGAGCAGTACTTC. As protein: CASSVTGGSYEQYF. This chain joins TRBV2 and TRBJ2-7, with 8 bases matching TRBD1. The V gene end was trimmed by 4 bases and the J gene end by 0 bases; junction bases not matched to a gene: 2. This CDR3 comprises 14 residues. The germline V gene has CDR1 SNHLY and CDR2 FYNNEI.

This rearrangement joins TRBV24-1 to TRBJ2-1, with 9 positions matching TRBD1. The CDR3 has 20 amino acids. The germline V gene has CDR1 KGHDR and CDR2 SFDVKD. V shed 3 bases, J shed 6 bases, and the junction held 20 bases outside the gene matches. The CDR3 loop is CATSDPPGTGMNRAGNEQFF. CDR3 bases: TGTGCCACCAGTGATCCCCCCGGGACAGGGATGAATCGTGCAGGCAATGAGCAGTTCTTC.

This rearrangement joins TRBV7-9 to TRBJ2-7, with 7 positions matching TRBD2. Per the germline V gene, CDR1 is SEHNR and CDR2 is FQNEAQ (reference sequence). Unmatched junction bases numbered 6, after V lost 5 bases and J lost 2 bases. CDR3 length: 14 amino acids. The CDR3 nucleotides read TGTGCCAGCAGCCCAAGGCGGGAGCCCTACGAGCAGTACTTC. This sequence encodes CASSPRREPYEQYF.

The chain carries TRBV2 and TRBJ2-7, with a weak D call TRBD1 (6 bases). From germline, CDR1 is SNHLY and CDR2 FYNNEI. V dropped 2 bases and J dropped 0 bases, with 14 bases sitting between them. CDR3 length: 16 residues. The CDR3 nucleotides read TGTGCCAGCAGTGAATCACTTACAGGGATCTCCTACGAGCAGTACTTC. It translates to CASSESLTGISYEQYF.

This chain uses TRBV7-9 with TRBJ1-3, with D maybe TRBD1 (6 bases). Trimming removed 2 bases from V and 1 base from J, with 12 bases in between. Looked up from germline, CDR1 is SEHNR and CDR2 is FQNEAQ (reference sequence). This CDR3 has 16 amino acids. CDR3 DNA: TGTGCCAGCAGCTTACAGGGGTCTGCATCTGGAAACACCATATATTTT. Its translation is CASSLQGSASGNTIYF.

CDR3 loop: CATSSPLGGSGANVLTF. Here the CDR3 DNA reads TGTGCCACCAGCAGCCCCCTCGGGGGCTCTGGGGCCAACGTCCTGACTTTC. The chain uses TRBV15 and TRBJ2-6, with D perhaps TRBD2 (6 bases). Between the trimmed V and J ends, which lost 3 bases and 0 bases, there was a span of 12 bases. Per the germline V gene, CDR1 is LNHNV and CDR2 is YYDKDF (reference sequence). The CDR3 consists of 17 residues.

V and J are TRBV10-3 and TRBJ2-3; TRBD2 matches at 14 bases. Trimming cost V 0 bases and J 7 bases; bases outside gene matches: 9. The CDR3 runs 18 residues. From germline, CDR1 is ENHRY and CDR2 SYGVKD. The CDR3 DNA reads TGTGCCATCAGTGAGTCCCGACTAGCGGGAGGGTCTTCGAATACGCAGTATTTT. Translating gives CAISESRLAGGSSNTQYF.

V usage is TRBV5-8 and J usage is TRBJ2-2; D possibly corresponds to TRBD1 (6 bases). Germline V lookup: CDR1 SGHTS, CDR2 YDEGEE. V gave up 6 bases and J gave up 6 bases, with 24 bases separating them. CDR3 length: 17 residues. Here the CDR3 DNA reads TGTGCCAGCAACCCCGTCGACAGGCGGACTGGAGCCGGGGAGCTGTTTTTT. Translation: CASNPVDRRTGAGELFF. The full variable domain, with the rest looked up from reference TRBV5-8 and TRBJ2-2, is EAGVTQSPTHLIKTRGQQATLRCSPISGHTSVYWYQQALGLGLQFLLWYDEGEERNRGNFPPRFSGRQFPNYSSELNVNALELEDSALYLCASNPVDRRTGAGELFFGEGSRLTVL.

The chain employs TRBV10-3 and TRBJ1-6, with a possible D match to TRBD1 (6 bases). Germline loops: CDR1 ENHRY, CDR2 SYGVKD. CDR3 size: 16 residues. V lost 1 base and J 6 bases, leaving 13 bases between the germline ends. The CDR3 nucleotides read TGTGCCATCAGTGAGTTCCGAACAGGGTTTAATTCACCCCTCCACTTT. It encodes CAISEFRTGFNSPLHF.

V gene TRBV30 combines with J gene TRBJ2-2; TRBD1 matches at 7 bases. Germline trimming cut 3 bases from V and 5 bases from J; bases unmatched to any gene: 6. This CDR3 spans 14 amino acids. The V gene's germline CDR1 is GTSNPN and CDR2 SVGIG (reference sequence). CDR3 coding DNA: TGTGCCTGGAGACGGGACAGACTTACCGGGGAGCTGTTTTTT. It encodes CAWRRDRLTGELFF. The entire variable domain, with the rest obtained from reference TRBV30 and TRBJ2-2, is as follows: SQTIHQWPATLVQPVGSPLSLECTVEGTSNPNLYWYRQAAGRGLQLLFYSVGIGQISSEVPQNLSASRPQDRQFILSSKKLLLSDSGFYLCAWRRDRLTGELFFGEGSRLTVL.

This clone appeared a single time. The chain uses TRBV19 and TRBJ2-7, with 10 bases matching TRBD2. The CDR3 runs to 13 residues. The V gene's germline CDR1 is LNHDA and CDR2 SQIVND (reference sequence). The ends lost 10 bases at V and 1 base at J; junction bases unmatched: 4. The CDR3 loop reads CATMTSGSYEQYF. The CDR3 DNA is TGTGCCACTATGACTAGCGGGTCCTACGAGCAGTACTTC.

The CDR3 region is CASSEALGVTQHF. CDR3 bases: TGTGCCAGCAGTGAAGCACTTGGAGTGACCCAGCATTTT. The chain joins TRBV2 to TRBJ1-5; D unclear. CDR3 length equals 13 residues. Trimming took off 0 bases at V and 11 bases at J, with 11 bases between the two ends. The germline CDR1 and CDR2 sequences are SNHLY and FYNNEI. Together with reference TRBV2 and TRBJ1-5, the CDR3 gives the full variable domain: EPEVTQTPSHQVTQMGQEVILRCVPISNHLYFYWYRQILGQKVEFLVSFYNNEISEKSEIFDDQFSVERPDGSNFTLKIRSTKLEDSAMYFCASSEALGVTQHFGDGTRLSIL.